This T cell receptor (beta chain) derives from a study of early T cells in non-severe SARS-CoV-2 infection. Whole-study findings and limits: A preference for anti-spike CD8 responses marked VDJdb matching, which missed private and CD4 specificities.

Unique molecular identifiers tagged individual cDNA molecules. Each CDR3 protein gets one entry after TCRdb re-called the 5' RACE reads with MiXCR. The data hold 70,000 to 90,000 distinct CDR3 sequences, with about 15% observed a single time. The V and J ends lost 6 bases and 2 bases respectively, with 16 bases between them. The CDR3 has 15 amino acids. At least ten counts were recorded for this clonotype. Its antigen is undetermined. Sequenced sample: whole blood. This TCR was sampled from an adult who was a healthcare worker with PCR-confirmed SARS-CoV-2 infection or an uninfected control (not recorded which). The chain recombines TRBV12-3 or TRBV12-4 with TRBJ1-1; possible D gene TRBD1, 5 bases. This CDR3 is CASSINTGFNTEAFF. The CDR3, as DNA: TGTGCCAGCAGCATCAATACAGGTTTCAACACTGAAGCTTTCTTT.